This T cell receptor beta chain was recovered during a study of beta chain features in type 1 diabetes. The investigators reverse transcribed all of the isolated RNA, so they sequenced expressed TCRB transcripts. It was found that naive, central memory and regulatory T cell samples averaged around 3.5 million reads. TCRdb keeps only in-frame clones here, not all; method: immunoSEQ multiplex PCR. There are fewer than 900,000 clones in the sample; about a sixth occur only once, and 0.023% lies in the top ten. Turning to this clone: The antigen is undetermined.

Whole-study results and caveats: The similarity of naive, central memory and Treg TCRB repertoires appeared greater among patients than among healthy donors.

Isolation of CD4+ naive, central memory, regulatory and stem cell-like memory cells was achieved by sorting via CD45RO/CCR7/CD25/CD127/CD95/CD27. Sequencing was carried out using naive CD4+ T cells from blood. The TCR sequence derives from a woman aged 18-35 years in good health.

The CDR3 coding sequence is TGTGCCAGCAGCTTGGAAGGTGGGGAGCCTTTCTTT. Protein: CASSLEGGEPFF. This sequence joins TRBV5-6 and TRBJ1-1; D is ambiguous. This CDR3 has 12 residues. CDR1 SGHDT and CDR2 YYEEEE come from the germline V gene. Deletions cut 0 bases from V and 12 bases from J, with 12 bases between. Supplemented by reference TRBV5-6 and TRBJ1-1, the full variable domain reads DAGVTQSPTHLIKTRGQQVTLRCSPKSGHDTVSWYQQALGQGPQFIFQYYEEEERQRGNFPDRFSGHQFPNYSSELNVNALLLGDSALYLCASSLEGGEPFFGQGTRLTVV.